This note documents a single T cell receptor (beta chain) sequence. This entry is derived from a study of control samples from healthy donors and cancer patients. Produced via immunoSEQ multiplex PCR; TCRdb's table is partial and in-frame only. The sample contains some 140,000 clones, approximately 93% of which appear only once. The CDR3 is made up of 14 amino acids. The germline CDR1 and CDR2 sequences are MDHEN and SYDVKM. V lost 6 bases, J lost 4 bases, and 13 bases lay in between. Sample: blood. The genes are TRBV28 and TRBJ1-5; no clear D gene. The source of this sequence is a man aged 40-49 years in good health. The CDR3 DNA follows: TGTGCCAGCAGGGCGGGCCCCTTGAATCAGCCCCAGCATTTT. This codes for CASRAGPLNQPQHF.